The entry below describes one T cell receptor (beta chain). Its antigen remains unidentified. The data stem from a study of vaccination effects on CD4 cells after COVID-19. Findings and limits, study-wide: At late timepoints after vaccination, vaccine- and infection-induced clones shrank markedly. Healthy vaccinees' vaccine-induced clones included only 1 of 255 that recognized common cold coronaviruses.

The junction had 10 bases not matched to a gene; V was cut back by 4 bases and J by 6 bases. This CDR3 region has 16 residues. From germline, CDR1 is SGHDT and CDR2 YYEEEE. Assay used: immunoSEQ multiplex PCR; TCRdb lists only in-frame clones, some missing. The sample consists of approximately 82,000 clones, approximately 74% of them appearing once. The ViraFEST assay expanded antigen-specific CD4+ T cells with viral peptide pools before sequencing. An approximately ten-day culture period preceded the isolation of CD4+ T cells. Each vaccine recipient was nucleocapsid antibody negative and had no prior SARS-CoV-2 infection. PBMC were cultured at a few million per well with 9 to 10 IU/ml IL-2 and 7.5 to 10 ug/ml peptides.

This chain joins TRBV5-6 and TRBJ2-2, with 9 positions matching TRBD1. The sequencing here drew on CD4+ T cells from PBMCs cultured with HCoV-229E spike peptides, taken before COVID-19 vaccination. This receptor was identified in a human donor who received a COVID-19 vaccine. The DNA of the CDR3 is TGTGCCAGCAGCGCACCCCCGGGACAGGGATCCGGGGAGCTGTTTTTT. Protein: CASSAPPGQGSGELFF.